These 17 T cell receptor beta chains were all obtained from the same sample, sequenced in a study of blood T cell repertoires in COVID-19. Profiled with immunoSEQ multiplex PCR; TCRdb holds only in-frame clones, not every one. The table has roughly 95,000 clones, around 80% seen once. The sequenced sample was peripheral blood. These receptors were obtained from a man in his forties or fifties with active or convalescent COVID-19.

The chain's CDR3 is CSASAQINEKLFF. The DNA of the CDR3 is TGCAGTGCTAGTGCGCAGATTAATGAAAAACTGTTTTTT. This chain joins TRBV20-1 and TRBJ1-4, with D uncertain. Germline values: CDR1 DFQATT, CDR2 SNEGSKA (reference sequence). V was pared by 3 bases and J by 4 bases, with 9 bases between. CDR3 length equals 13 residues.

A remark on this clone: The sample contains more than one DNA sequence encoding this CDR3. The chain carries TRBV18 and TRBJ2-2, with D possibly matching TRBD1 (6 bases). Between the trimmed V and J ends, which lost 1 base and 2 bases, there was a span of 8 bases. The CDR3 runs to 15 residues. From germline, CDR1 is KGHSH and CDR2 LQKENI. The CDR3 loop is CASSPRGGNTGELFF. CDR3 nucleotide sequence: TGTGCCAGCTCACCACGAGGGGGAAACACCGGGGAGCTGTTTTTT. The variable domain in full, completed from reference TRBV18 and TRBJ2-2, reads NAGVMQNPRHLVRRRGQEARLRCSPMKGHSHVYWYRQLPEEGLKFMVYLQKENIIDESGMPKERFSAEFPKEGPSILRIQQVVRGDSAAYFCASSPRGGNTGELFFGEGSRLTVL.

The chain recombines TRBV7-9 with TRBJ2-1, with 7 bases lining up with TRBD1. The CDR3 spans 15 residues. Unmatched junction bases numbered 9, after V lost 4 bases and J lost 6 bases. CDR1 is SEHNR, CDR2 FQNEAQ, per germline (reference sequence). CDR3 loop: CASSSLGQAPNEQFF. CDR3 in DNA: TGTGCCAGCAGCTCGCTCGGACAGGCACCCAATGAGCAGTTCTTC.

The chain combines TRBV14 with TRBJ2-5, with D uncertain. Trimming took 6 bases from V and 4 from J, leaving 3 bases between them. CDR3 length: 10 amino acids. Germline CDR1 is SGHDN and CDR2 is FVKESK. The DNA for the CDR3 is TGTGCCAGCAGAGCAGAGACCCAGTACTTC. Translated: CASRAETQYF.

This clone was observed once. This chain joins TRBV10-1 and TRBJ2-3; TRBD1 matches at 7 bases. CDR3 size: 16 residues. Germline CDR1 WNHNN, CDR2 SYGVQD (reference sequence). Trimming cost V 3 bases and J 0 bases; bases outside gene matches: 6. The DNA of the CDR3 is TGCGCCAGCAGTGATATGCAGGGGGTGAGCACAGATACGCAGTATTTT. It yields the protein CASSDMQGVSTDTQYF.

Here the CDR3 reads CASSQDWGTSSGANVLTF. CDR3 nucleotide sequence: TGTGCCAGCAGCCAAGATTGGGGGACATCGTCCGGGGCCAACGTCCTGACTTTC. J is TRBJ2-6 and V is TRBV3-1 (or the pseudogene TRBV3-2), with D possibly TRBD1 on 6 matching bases. The CDR3 consists of 18 residues. Germline V lookup: CDR1 LGHDT, CDR2 YNNKEL (reference sequence). V was pared by 0 bases and J by 4 bases, with 16 bases between.

Written as DNA, the CDR3 is TGTGCCAGCAAGCCCCTCTCTGGTACTGAAGCTTTCTTT. It codes for CASKPLSGTEAFF. The chain couples TRBV6-5 to TRBJ1-1; D gene uncertain. V was shortened by 7 bases and J by 5 bases, with 14 bases between the two germline ends. The CDR3 length is 13 residues. Germline lookup yields CDR1 MNHEY and CDR2 SVGAGI.

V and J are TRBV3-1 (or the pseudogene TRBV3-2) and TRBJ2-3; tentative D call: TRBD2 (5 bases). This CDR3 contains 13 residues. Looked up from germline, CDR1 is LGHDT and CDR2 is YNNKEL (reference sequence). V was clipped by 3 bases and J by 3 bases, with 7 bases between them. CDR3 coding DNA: TGTGCCAGCAGCCAGGGAGTTACAGATACGCAGTATTTT. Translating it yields CASSQGVTDTQYF.

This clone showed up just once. In nucleotides, the CDR3 is TGCAGCGTTGGAAGGTACGGGGATGCAACTAATGAAAAACTGTTTTTT. It encodes CSVGRYGDATNEKLFF. The V call is TRBV29-1, the J call TRBJ1-4, with D unclear. Germline CDR1 is SQVTM and CDR2 is ANQGSEA. CDR3 length equals 16 residues. Trimming cost V 4 bases and J 0 bases, with 15 bases left between them.

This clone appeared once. CDR3 residues: CASSNPAMRDTQYF. In DNA, the CDR3 is TGTGCCAGCAGCAACCCCGCGATGCGTGATACGCAGTATTTT. This chain links TRBV3-1 (or the pseudogene TRBV3-2) with TRBJ2-3, with no clear D. Trimming cost V 5 bases and J 6 bases, with 15 bases left between them. In germline, CDR1 is LGHDT, CDR2 YNNKEL (reference sequence). This CDR3 is built from 14 residues.

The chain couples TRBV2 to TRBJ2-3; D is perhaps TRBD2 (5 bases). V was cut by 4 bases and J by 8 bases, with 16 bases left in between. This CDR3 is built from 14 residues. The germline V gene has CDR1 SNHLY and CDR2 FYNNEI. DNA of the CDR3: TGTGCCAGCAGTGTAGAGGGCTTCGTAAGTACGCAGTATTTT. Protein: CASSVEGFVSTQYF.

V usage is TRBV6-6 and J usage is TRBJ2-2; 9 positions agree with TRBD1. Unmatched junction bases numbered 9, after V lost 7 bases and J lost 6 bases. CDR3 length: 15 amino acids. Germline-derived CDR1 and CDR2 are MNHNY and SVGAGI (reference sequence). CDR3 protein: CASTLRDRVSGELFF. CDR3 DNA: TGTGCCAGCACCCTCCGGGACAGGGTGTCCGGGGAGCTGTTTTTT.

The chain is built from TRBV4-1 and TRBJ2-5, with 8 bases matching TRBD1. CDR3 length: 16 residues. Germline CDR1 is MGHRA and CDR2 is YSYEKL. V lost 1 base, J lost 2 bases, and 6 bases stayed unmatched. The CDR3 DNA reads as TGCGCCAGCAGCCAAGTAACAGGGGGTAAACAAGAGACCCAGTACTTC. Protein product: CASSQVTGGKQETQYF.

This chain's CDR3 is CASSQGGTVGNSPLHF. In nucleotides, the CDR3 is TGCGCCAGCAGCCAAGGGGGGACAGTCGGTAATTCACCCCTCCACTTT. This sequence joins TRBV4-1 and TRBJ1-6, with 7 bases that match TRBD1. The germline CDR1 and CDR2 sequences are MGHRA and YSYEKL. V dropped 1 base and J dropped 6; count of bases not matched to a gene: 6. The CDR3 is 16 residues long.

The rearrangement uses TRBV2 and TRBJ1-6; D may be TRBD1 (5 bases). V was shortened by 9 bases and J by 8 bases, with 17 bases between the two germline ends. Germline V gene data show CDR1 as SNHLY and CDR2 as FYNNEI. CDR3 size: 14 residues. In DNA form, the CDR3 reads TGTGCCAGTTCGTGGCAGGGCGCCGATTCACCCCTCCACTTT. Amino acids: CASSWQGADSPLHF.

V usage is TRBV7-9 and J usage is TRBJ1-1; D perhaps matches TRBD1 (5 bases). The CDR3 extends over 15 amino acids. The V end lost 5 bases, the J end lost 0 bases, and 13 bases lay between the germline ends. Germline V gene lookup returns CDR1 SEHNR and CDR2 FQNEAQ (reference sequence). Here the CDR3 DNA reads TGTGCCAGCAGCCCGGGACTGACGATGAACACTGAAGCTTTCTTT. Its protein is CASSPGLTMNTEAFF.

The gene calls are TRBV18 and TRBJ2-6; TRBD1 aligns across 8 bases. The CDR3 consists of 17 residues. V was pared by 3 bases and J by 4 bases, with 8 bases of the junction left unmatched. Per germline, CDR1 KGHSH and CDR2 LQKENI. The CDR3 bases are TGTGCCAGCTCACCGAGGCAGGGGGCCGCCGGGGCCAACGTCCTGACTTTC. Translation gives CASSPRQGAAGANVLTF.